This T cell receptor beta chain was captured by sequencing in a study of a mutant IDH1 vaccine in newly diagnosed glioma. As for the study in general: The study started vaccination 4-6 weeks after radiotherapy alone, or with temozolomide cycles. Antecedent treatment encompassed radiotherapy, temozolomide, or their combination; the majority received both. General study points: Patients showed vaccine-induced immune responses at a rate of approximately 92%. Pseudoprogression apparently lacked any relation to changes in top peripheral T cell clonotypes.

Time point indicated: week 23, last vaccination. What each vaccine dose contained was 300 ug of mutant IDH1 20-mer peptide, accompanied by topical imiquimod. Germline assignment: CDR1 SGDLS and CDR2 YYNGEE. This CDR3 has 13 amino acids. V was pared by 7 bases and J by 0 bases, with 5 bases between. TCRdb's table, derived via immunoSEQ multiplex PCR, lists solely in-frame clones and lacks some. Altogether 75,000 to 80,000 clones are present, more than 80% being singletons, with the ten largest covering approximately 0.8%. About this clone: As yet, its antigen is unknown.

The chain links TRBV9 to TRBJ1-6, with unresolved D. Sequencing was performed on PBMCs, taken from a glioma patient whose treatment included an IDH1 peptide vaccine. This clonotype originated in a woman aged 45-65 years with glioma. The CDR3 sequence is CASASSYNSPLHF. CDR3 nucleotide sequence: TGTGCCAGCGCGAGCTCCTATAATTCACCCCTCCACTTT.